This TCR beta chain was found in a study of shared clonotypes between healthy human individuals. The authors ran the assay at deep level. Several immunoSEQ plates received, in even portions, the genomic DNA of each subset. Replicate PCRs run on sorted subsets employed approximately 200 ng DNA, approximately 30,000 T cell genomes. This table comes from immunoSEQ multiplex PCR, and its TCRdb copy is limited to in-frame clones, with some not included. Of nearly 600,000 clones listed, nearly 97% are singletons. The germline V gene has CDR1 SGDLS and CDR2 YYNGEE. This CDR3 region has 15 residues. V gave up 3 bases and J gave up 7 bases; unmatched junction bases: 3. Naivety among CD8 cells was defined by CD45RO negativity and positive CCR7 selection, thereby excluding terminally differentiated effector memory CD45RA+ cells.

The TCR sequence derives from a woman aged 25 to 39 in good health. The chain carries TRBV9 and TRBJ2-3; 15 positions agree with TRBD2. Sample: naive CD8+ T cells sorted from blood. The CDR3 DNA is TGTGCCAGCAGCGAGGGACTAGCGGGAGGTTATACGCAGTATTTT. Its translation: CASSEGLAGGYTQYF.